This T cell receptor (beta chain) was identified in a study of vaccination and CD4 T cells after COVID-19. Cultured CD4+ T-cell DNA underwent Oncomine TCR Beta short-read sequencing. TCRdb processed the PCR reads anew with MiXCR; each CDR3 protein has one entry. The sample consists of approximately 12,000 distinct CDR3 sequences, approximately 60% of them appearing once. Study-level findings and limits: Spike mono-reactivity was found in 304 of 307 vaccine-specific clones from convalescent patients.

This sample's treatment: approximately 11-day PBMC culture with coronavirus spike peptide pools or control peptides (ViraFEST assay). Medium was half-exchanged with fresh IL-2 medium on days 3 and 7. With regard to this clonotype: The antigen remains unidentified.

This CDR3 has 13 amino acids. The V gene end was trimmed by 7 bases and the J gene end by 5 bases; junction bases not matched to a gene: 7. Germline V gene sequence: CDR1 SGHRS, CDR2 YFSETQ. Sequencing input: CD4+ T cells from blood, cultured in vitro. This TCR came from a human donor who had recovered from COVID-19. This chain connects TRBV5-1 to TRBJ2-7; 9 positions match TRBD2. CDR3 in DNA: TGCGCCAGCGGGCCTAGCGGGACCCACGAGCAGTACTTC. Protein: CASGPSGTHEQYF.